This TCR beta chain was identified in a study of identical twins. Study-level results: Cord blood beta clonotypes present at high abundance carried fewer insertions; no such pattern appeared in memory repertoires.

Germline V CDR1 and CDR2: LGHDT, YNNKEL (reference sequence). Trimming took 4 bases from V and 5 from J; bases not matched to a gene: 11. The CDR3 loop spans 17 amino acids. Template switching, a step in the protocol, added a universal primer site, and cDNA carried unique molecular identifiers. MiXCR was run by TCRdb on the 5' RACE reads, yielding one entry per CDR3 protein. The sample carries about 1.7 million distinct CDR3 sequences, about 30% recorded once. Healthy Caucasians, and only they, were the donors. A word on this clonotype: What it recognizes is unknown.

The sequenced sample consisted of cord blood. The sequence came from a newborn girl in good health. The chain couples TRBV3-1 to TRBJ2-2, with TRBD2 matching over 9 bases. CDR3 protein: CASSLGTSIGRTGELFF. The CDR3 coding sequence is TGTGCCAGCAGCCTCGGGACTAGCATCGGTCGTACCGGGGAGCTGTTTTTT.